This TCR beta chain was sequenced for a study of spatial heterogeneity in lung cancer. For the study at large: The study sequenced follow-up PBMC samples when they were available, at a median of about two years after resection. More than 8.5 raw reads, on average, carried each unique TCR and UMI combination.

Each CDR3 protein is one row after TCRdb ran MiXCR on the 5' RACE reads. This table holds more than 75,000 distinct CDR3 sequences, just under 20% found once. There are a few counts of this clonotype. Sample time point: blood at routine non-recurrence follow-up after resection. The V and J ends lost 1 base and 2 bases respectively, with 10 bases between them. The CDR3 has 15 amino acids. The gene calls are TRBV12-3 or TRBV12-4 and TRBJ2-3; D is perhaps TRBD1 or TRBD2 (5 bases each). This specimen was PBMCs, taken at follow-up. This TCR came from a male donor with early-stage non-small cell lung cancer. This chain's CDR3 is CASSLEAGTTDTQYF. The DNA for the CDR3 is TGTGCCAGCAGTTTAGAGGCAGGGACCACAGATACGCAGTATTTT.